The subject of this entry is one T cell receptor beta chain. This clonotype has only a few counts. What this receptor recognizes is not known. No much larger clonotype is one base removed from it; base qualities were not supplied. This record belongs to a study of Graves' ophthalmopathy and Graves' hyperthyroidism (dated by TCRdb to the late 2010s). Turning to the overall study: Peripheral blood was collected at initial diagnosis, before any treatment. Following sample collection, hyperthyroidism patients were given methimazole at a starting dose of 30 mg daily, and ophthalmopathy patients were given high-dose intravenous methylprednisolone. In over 5 hyperthyroidism patients, the T-cell repertoire of thyroid tissue was compared with the T-cell repertoire of blood. In total, around 140 blood samples were TCR-sequenced: 40 to 45 ophthalmopathy, around 75 hyperthyroidism and roughly 17 hyperthyroidism-to-ophthalmopathy patients. The roughly 91 discovery patients were randomly split 7:3 into training and test sets. To tell Graves' ophthalmopathy apart from Graves' hyperthyroidism, and to predict which patients would progress to ophthalmopathy, the study relied on TCR beta repertoire signatures. To explore V-J signatures that distinguish ophthalmopathy from hyperthyroidism, a discovery set of about a hundred patients was enrolled, made up of roughly 41 with ophthalmopathy and around 57 with stable hyperthyroidism. For independent validation, a separate cohort was made up of some 19 hyperthyroidism patients plus 17 patients who later progressed from hyperthyroidism to ophthalmopathy.

Overall study results and their limits: Sample size was not predetermined statistically, and investigators were not blinded to group allocation. Among expanded thyroid clonotypes with frequency above 0.001, most also showed up in blood, which suggests that blood repertoires may reflect the thyroid immune response. In validation, the model predicted ophthalmopathy progression with 55% to 71% sensitivity and 72.22% specificity; some twelve predicted patients were CT-confirmed with GO in a median of around 6 months. Ophthalmopathy was separated from stable hyperthyroidism by the 13-signature model with 85% to 90% sensitivity and 81% to 84% specificity in cross-validation and with 80%/75% in the test set.

TCR beta CDR3 regions were amplified from RNA transcripts for repertoire sequencing. The first round was an RT-PCR using HTBI primers with the Qiagen OneStep RT-PCR kit, and this first round was followed by a second-round multiplex PCR, then size selection and purification. Libraries were sequenced paired-end with 100 bp reads on an Illumina HiSeq2000. Concerning the study's data processing: Reads were processed with SOAPnuke, discarding reads with adapters, uncalled bases, mean Phred below 15, or no exact constant-primer or identifier match. High-quality paired reads were merged with COPE v1.2.5. Each unique nucleotide sequence was defined as a clonotype, and clonotypes were aligned to IMGT TRB V, D and J references with MiTCR v1.1. The analysis was limited to V-J combinations with a frequency above 0.0001, which together covered approximately 99% of the repertoires. For each V-J combination, a TCR clonal expansion and chaos score was defined as the ratio of F50 clonal expansion to chaos observed in the TCRdist matrix. Features were reduced by Welch's t-statistics and random forest to 10 to 15 V-J combinations, which fed a naive Bayes classifier. The Morisita-Horn index was used to measure how similar the thyroid and blood repertoires were. TCRdb handled the public reads itself, with Q25 trimming in fastp and clone calling in MiXCR, and kept productive beta chains. Each entry is one CDR3 protein sequence, shown with its most common DNA and genes. TCRdb, not the original authors, processed these V and J calls. For this sample the table gives about 400,000 distinct CDR3 sequences, of which 15% to 20% were detected only once. The ten biggest clones cover approximately 1.4% of the sample.

The ophthalmopathy patients had moderately to severely active disease, with a Clinical Activity Score of 3 or higher, a NOSPECS grade of 4 or higher, and a disease duration of less than 3 months. Anyone with other autoimmune diseases, uncontrolled infections, pregnancy or lactation was excluded from the study. Diagnosis was based on clinical symptoms, serum thyroxine, TRAb, thyroid ultrasound and orbital computed tomography. Using Ficoll-Paque density gradient centrifugation, PBMCs were isolated from over 8.5 ml of fresh peripheral blood. Trizol reagent was used to extract the total RNA, and its quality was then checked on an Agilent 2100 Bioanalyzer. The receptor comes from a woman between 18 and 29 years old with Graves' ophthalmopathy. Donor details come from another sample of the same person, matched by shared clones. Sequences were obtained from peripheral blood.

The DNA sequence reads TGTGCCTGGAGTGCAGGGGGAGACTATGGCTACACCTTC. Translated, it gives CAWSAGGDYGYTF. This chain joins TRBV30 to TRBJ1-2, and TRBD1 matches 7 of the central bases. At the junction V is shortened by 1 base and J by 3 bases; bases outside the gene matches: 2. For CDR1 and CDR2, the germline V gene (reference sequence) lists GTSNPN and SVGIG. The CDR3 runs 13 amino acids, cysteine and phenylalanine included. Here the CDR3 DNA is all that survives: 39 bases in frame from base 1.